This T cell receptor (beta chain) was captured by sequencing in a study of blood T cell repertoires in COVID-19. CDR3 size: 17 residues. V was clipped by 1 base and J by 1 base, with 16 bases between them. The germline CDR1 and CDR2 sequences are LGHDT and YNNKEL (reference sequence). Profiling relied on immunoSEQ multiplex PCR, and the TCRdb table lists in-frame clones only, not all of them. Of under 45,000 clones listed, approximately 80% were seen once; the top ten hold approximately 15%. The sequenced material came from peripheral blood. The clonotype originates from a human donor in a cohort sampled during active COVID-19. The chain carries TRBV3-1 (or the pseudogene TRBV3-2) and TRBJ1-1; D gene unclear. CDR3 in amino acids: CASSQVPSPRGNTEAFF. The CDR3 nucleotides are TGTGCCAGCAGCCAAGTGCCCAGTCCACGTGGGAACACTGAAGCTTTCTTT.